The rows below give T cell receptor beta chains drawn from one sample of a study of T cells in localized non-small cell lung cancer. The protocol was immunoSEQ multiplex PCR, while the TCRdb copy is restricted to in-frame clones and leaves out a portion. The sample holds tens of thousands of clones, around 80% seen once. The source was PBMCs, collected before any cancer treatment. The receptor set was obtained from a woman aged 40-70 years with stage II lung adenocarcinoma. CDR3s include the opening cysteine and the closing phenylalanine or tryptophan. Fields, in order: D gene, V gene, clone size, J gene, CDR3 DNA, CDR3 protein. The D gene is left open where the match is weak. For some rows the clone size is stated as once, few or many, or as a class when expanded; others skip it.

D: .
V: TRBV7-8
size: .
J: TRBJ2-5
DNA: TGTGCCAGCAGCCGACGGACAGATCAAGAGACCCAGTACTTC
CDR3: CASSRRTDQETQYF

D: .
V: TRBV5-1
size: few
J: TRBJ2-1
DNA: TGCGCCAGCAGCTTGCGAGGTGGCGGTGGCTATGAGCAGTTCTTC
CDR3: CASSLRGGGGYEQFF

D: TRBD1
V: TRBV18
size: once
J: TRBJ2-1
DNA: TGTGCCAGCTCATCCGGGACAGGGGGCAATGAGCAGTTCTTC
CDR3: CASSSGTGGNEQFF

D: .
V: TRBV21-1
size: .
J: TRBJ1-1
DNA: TGTGCCAGCAGCAAAGAGGACAGGGTGGAAGCTTTCTTT
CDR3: CASSKEDRVEAFF

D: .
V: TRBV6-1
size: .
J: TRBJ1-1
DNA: TGTGCCGGGGGTTCTACCCGGACTGAAGCTTTCTTT
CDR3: CAGGSTRTEAFF

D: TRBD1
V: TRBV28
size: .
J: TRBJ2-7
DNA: TGTGCCAGCAGTTCGTCCGGGACAGGGACGGACGAGCAGTACTTC
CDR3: CASSSSGTGTDEQYF

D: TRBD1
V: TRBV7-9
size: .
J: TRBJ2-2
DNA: TGTGCCAGCAGCTTAGGGACAGGAACGAACACCGGGGAGCTGTTTTTT
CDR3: CASSLGTGTNTGELFF

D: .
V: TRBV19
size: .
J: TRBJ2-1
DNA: TGTGCCAGTAGTATAACCAGAGAGCCCTACAATGAGCAGTTCTTC
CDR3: CASSITREPYNEQFF

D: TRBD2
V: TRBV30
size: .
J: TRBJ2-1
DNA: TGTGCCTGGACCGGGACTAGCCGCTACAATGAGCAGTTCTTC
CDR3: CAWTGTSRYNEQFF

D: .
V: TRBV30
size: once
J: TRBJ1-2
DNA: TGTGCCTGGAGGGGGGGAGACAGTCTAGAAACAGACTATGGCTACACCTTC
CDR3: CAWRGGDSLETDYGYTF

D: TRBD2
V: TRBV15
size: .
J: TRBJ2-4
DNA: TGTGCCACCAGCAGCAGGGGAGCGGGGGGGCAAAACATTCAGTACTTC
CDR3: CATSSRGAGGQNIQYF

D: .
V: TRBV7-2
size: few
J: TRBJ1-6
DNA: TGTGCCAGCAGCTTAGGGGACTCAAATTCACCCCTCCACTTT
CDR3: CASSLGDSNSPLHF

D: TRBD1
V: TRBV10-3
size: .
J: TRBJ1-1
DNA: TGTGCCATCAGTGAGTCAAGGGCAGGGGGCACTGAAGCTTTCTTT
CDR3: CAISESRAGGTEAFF

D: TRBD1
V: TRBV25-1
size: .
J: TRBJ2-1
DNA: TGTGCCAGCAGACCTCGACAGGGAGAGTTCAATGAGCAGTTCTTC
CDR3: CASRPRQGEFNEQFF

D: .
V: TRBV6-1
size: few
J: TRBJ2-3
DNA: TGTGCCAGCAGTCCGACAGCATTGGCAGATACGCAGTATTTT
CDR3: CASSPTALADTQYF

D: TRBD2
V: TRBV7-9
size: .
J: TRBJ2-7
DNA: TGTGCCAGCAGCTTGGACCCTAGCGGGGCCCCCTACGAGCAGTACTTC
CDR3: CASSLDPSGAPYEQYF

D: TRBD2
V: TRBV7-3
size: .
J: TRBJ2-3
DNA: TGTGCCAGCAGCTCGGGGGGGACAGATACGCAGTATTTT
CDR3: CASSSGGTDTQYF

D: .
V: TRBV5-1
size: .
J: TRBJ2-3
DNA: TGCGCCAGCAGCTTGGGCCAGGGAGCAGATACGCAGTATTTT
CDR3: CASSLGQGADTQYF

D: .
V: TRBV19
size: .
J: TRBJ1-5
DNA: TGTGCCAGCCGCGATAGGGATCAGCCCCAGCATTTT
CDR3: CASRDRDQPQHF

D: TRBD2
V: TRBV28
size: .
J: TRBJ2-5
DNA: TGTGCCAGCACTTCCCCGACTAGCGGGGAAAAAGAGACCCAGTACTTC
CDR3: CASTSPTSGEKETQYF

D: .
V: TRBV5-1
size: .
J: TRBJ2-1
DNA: TGCGCCAGCAGCCCTCGGGCGTCGGGACGGAGCTCCTACAATGAGCAGTTCTTC
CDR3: CASSPRASGRSSYNEQFF

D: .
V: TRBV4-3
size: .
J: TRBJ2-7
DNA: TGCGCCAGCAGCCAAGATTTTGACAGATCCTACGAGCAGTACTTC
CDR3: CASSQDFDRSYEQYF

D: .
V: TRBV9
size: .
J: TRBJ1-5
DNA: TGTGCCAGCAGCGTAGCTGAGTATCAGCCCCAGCATTTT
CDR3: CASSVAEYQPQHF

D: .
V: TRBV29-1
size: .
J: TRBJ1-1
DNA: TGCAGCGGGAAGACAGATAGGGGCACTGAAGCTTTCTTT
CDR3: CSGKTDRGTEAFF

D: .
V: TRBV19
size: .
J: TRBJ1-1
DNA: TGTGCCAGTTACCAGAAGATGAACACTGAAGCTTTCTTT
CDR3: CASYQKMNTEAFF

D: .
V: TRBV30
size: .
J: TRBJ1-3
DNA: TGTGCCTGGAAAAAAGCTGGAAACACCATATATTTT
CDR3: CAWKKAGNTIYF

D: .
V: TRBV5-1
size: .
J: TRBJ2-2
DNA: TGCGCCAGCAGCTTAACAGCGGTGGGCACCGGGGAGCTGTTTTTT
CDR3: CASSLTAVGTGELFF

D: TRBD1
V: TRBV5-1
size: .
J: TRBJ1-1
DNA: TGCGCCAGCAGCGCCCGGACAGGGAACACTGAAGCTTTCTTT
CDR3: CASSARTGNTEAFF

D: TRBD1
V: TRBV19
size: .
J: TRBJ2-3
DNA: TGTGCCAGTAGTAAAAGACAGGGGGCAAGTGAGGATACGCAGTATTTT
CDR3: CASSKRQGASEDTQYF

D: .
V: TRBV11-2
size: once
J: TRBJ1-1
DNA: TGTGCCAGCAGCTCTAGGGGTAAAGGAGTCACTGAAGCTTTCTTT
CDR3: CASSSRGKGVTEAFF

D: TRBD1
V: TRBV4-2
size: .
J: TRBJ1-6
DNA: TGTGCCAGCAGCCAAGATGGGGACAGTCGTAATTCACCCCTCCACTTT
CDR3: CASSQDGDSRNSPLHF

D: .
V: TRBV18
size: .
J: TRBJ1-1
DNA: TGTGCCAGCTCACCAGACATGGTGAACACTGAAGCTTTCTTT
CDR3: CASSPDMVNTEAFF

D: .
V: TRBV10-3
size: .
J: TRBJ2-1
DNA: TGTGCCATCAGTGAGTCTAGGAGCTCCTACAATGAGCAGTTCTTC
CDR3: CAISESRSSYNEQFF

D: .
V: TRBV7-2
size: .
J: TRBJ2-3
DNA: TGTGCCAGCAGCTTAGCGGCGGGCTTTGGACCAGATACGCAGTATTTT
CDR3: CASSLAAGFGPDTQYF

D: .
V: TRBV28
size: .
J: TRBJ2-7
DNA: TGTGCCAGCAGTTTAGGCGTGGGCCGAATCACCTACGAGCAGTACTTC
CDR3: CASSLGVGRITYEQYF

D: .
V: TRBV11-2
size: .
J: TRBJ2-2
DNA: TGTGCCAGCAGCCCGAGGGGGGCCGGGGAGCTGTTTTTT
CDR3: CASSPRGAGELFF

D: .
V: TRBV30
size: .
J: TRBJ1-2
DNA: TGTGCCTGGAGTGTGAACCGCTTCTATGGCTACACCTTC
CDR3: CAWSVNRFYGYTF

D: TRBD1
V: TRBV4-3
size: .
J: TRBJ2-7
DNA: TGCGCCAGCAGCCACTTAACAGGGGGCGCCAAGAACGAGCAGTACTTC
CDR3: CASSHLTGGAKNEQYF

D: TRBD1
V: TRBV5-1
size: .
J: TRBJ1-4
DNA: TGCGCCAGCAGCCCCGGACAGGGGCCAAATGAAAAACTGTTTTTT
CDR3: CASSPGQGPNEKLFF

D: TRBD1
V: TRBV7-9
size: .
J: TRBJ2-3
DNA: TGTGCCAGCAGCTTAGGACAGGGGGGTGGCACAGATACGCAGTATTTT
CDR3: CASSLGQGGGTDTQYF

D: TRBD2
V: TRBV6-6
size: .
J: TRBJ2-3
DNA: TGTGCCAGCATTCTTACTAGCGGAAGCACAGATACGCAGTATTTT
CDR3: CASILTSGSTDTQYF

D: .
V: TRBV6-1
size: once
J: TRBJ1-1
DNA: TGTGCCAGCAGTGAAGCGCGTCAGGGGACGGCTTTCTTT
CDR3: CASSEARQGTAFF

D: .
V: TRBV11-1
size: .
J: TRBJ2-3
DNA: TGTGCCAGCAGCTTAGGAGGTCGACGGGTCGATACGCAGTATTTT
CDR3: CASSLGGRRVDTQYF

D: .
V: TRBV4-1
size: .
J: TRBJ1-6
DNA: TGCGCCAGCAGCCAGCACAGGGAAGTGGCACCCCTCCACTTT
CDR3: CASSQHREVAPLHF

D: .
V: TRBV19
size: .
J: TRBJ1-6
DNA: TGTGCCAGTAGTCCCCCGGGACGGACCAATTCACCCCTCCACTTT
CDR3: CASSPPGRTNSPLHF

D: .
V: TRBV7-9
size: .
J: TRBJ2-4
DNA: .
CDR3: CASSFGQGSEYF

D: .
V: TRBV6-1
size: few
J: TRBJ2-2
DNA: TGTGCCAGTCACGCGGTGGGGTCCGGGGAGCTGTTTTTT
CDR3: CASHAVGSGELFF

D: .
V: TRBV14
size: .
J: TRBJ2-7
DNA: TGTGCCAGCAGCCATTGGCCCAGGGGTGACGAGCAGTACTTC
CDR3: CASSHWPRGDEQYF

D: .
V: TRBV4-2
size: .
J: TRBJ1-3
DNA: TGTGCCAGCAGCTCTACCACCTCTGGAAACACCATATATTTT
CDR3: CASSSTTSGNTIYF

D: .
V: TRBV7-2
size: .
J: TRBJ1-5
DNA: TGTGCCAGCAGCTGGGGTGGATTTAATCAGCCCCAGCATTTT
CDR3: CASSWGGFNQPQHF

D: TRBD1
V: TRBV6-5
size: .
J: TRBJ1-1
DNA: TGTGCCAGCCTTACCGGGACAGGGAGAAACACTGAAGCTTTCTTT
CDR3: CASLTGTGRNTEAFF

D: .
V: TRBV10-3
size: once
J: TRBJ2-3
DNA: TGTGCCATCAGTGAAGACCCTAGCACAGATACGCAGTATTTT
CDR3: CAISEDPSTDTQYF